This TCR beta chain was sequenced in a study of blood T cell repertoires in COVID-19. J gave up 4 bases and V 5 bases, and 8 bases lay outside the gene matches. This CDR3 region has 15 residues. Germline CDR1 and CDR2: SGHDT and YYEEEE. The protocol was immunoSEQ multiplex PCR, while the TCRdb copy is restricted to in-frame clones and leaves out a portion. Of 90,000 or so clones listed, about 90% are singletons. The sequencing input was peripheral blood. This TCR derives from a human donor with active COVID-19. The donor label of this sample is uncertain. J is TRBJ2-2 and V is TRBV5-6; 7 nucleotides align to TRBD1. As DNA, the CDR3 is TGTGCCAGCAGTTTTCAGACAGGGCTCACCGGGGAGCTGTTTTTT. As protein: CASSFQTGLTGELFF.